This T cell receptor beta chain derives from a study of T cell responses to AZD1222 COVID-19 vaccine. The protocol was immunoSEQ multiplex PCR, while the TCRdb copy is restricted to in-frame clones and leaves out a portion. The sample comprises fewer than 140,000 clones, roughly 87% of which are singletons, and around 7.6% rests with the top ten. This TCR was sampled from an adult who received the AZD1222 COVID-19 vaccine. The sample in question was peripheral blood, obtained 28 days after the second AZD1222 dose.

This chain's CDR3 is CATSDSGTPTDEQYF. The CDR3 DNA sequence: TGTGCCACCAGTGACTCCGGGACACCAACCGACGAGCAGTACTTC. V usage is TRBV24-1 and J usage is TRBJ2-7, with D maybe TRBD1 (6 bases). CDR1 and CDR2 (germline): KGHDR, SFDVKD. V lost 4 bases to trimming and J lost 5 bases, with 17 bases between them. The CDR3 contains 15 residues.